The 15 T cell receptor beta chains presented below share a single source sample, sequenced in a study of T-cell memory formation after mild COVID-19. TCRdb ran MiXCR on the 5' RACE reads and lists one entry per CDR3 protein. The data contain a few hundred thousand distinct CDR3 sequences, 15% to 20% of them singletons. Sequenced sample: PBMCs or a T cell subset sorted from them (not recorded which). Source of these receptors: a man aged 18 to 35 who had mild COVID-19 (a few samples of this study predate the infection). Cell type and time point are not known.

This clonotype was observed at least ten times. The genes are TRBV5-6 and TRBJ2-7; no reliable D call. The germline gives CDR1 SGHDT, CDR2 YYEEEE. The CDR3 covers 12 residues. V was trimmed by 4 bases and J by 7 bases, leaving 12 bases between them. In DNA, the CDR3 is TGTGCCAGCAGCGGTAGCAGTGGTGAGCAGTACGTC. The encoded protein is CASSGSSGEQYV.

This CDR3 reads CASSLAEQTVGTGGEKLFF. The CDR3 bases are TGTGCCAGCAGCTTAGCAGAACAGACAGTAGGGACCGGCGGAGAAAAACTGTTTTTT. The V call is TRBV7-9, the J call TRBJ1-4; TRBD1 might be the D (5 bases). Per the germline V gene, CDR1 is SEHNR and CDR2 is FQNEAQ (reference sequence). The V end lost 0 bases, the J end lost 8 bases, and 25 bases lay between the germline ends. The CDR3 sequence is 19 residues long.

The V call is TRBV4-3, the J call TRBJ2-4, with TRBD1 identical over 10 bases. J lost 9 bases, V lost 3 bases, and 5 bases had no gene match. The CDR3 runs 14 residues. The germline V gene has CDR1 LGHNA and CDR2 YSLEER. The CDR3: CASSQPGQGGIQYF. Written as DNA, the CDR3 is TGCGCCAGCAGCCAGCCCGGACAGGGGGGCATTCAGTACTTC.

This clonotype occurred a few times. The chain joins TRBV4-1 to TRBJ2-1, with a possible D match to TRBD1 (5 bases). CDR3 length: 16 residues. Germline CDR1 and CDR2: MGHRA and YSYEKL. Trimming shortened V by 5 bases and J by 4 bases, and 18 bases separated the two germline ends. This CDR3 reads CASSIRPQGKYNEQFF. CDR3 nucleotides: TGCGCCAGCAGCATAAGACCTCAGGGCAAATACAATGAGCAGTTCTTC.

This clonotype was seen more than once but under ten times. The DNA for the CDR3 is TGTGCCAGCAGCACGGACGGACAGAACACTGAAGCTTTCTTT. Its translation: CASSTDGQNTEAFF. V and J are TRBV11-2 and TRBJ1-1; a possible D gene is TRBD1 (5 bases). Germline V gene data show CDR1 as SGHAT and CDR2 as FQNNGV. V lost 5 bases to trimming and J lost 1 base, with 11 bases between them. The CDR3 extends over 14 amino acids. The full variable domain, in which reference TRBV11-2 and TRBJ1-1 provide the parts outside the CDR3, is EAGVAQSPRYKIIEKRQSVAFWCNPISGHATLYWYQQILGQGPKLLIQFQNNGVVDDSQLPKDRFSAERLKGVDSTLKIQPAKLEDSAVYLCASSTDGQNTEAFFGQGTRLTVV.

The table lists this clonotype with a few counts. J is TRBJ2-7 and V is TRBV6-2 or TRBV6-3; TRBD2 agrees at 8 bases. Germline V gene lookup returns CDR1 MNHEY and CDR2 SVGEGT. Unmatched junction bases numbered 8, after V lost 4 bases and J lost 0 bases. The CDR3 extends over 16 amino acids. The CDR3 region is CASSLFERGTSYEQYV. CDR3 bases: TGTGCCAGCAGTTTGTTCGAGCGGGGGACCTCCTACGAGCAGTACGTC.

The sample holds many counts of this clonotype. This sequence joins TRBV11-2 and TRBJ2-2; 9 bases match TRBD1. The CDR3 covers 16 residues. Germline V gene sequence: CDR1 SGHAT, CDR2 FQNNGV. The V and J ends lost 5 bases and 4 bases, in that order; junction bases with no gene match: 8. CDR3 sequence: CASSKTGQGSTGELFF. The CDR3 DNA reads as TGTGCCAGCAGCAAAACTGGACAGGGGAGCACCGGGGAGCTGTTTTTT.

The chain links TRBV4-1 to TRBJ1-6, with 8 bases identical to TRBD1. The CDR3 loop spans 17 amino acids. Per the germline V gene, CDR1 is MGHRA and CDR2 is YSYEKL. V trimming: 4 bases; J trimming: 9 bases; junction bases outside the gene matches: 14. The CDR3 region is CASSPIPTGDWGSPLHF. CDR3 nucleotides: TGCGCCAGCAGCCCAATACCGACAGGGGATTGGGGTTCACCCCTCCACTTT.

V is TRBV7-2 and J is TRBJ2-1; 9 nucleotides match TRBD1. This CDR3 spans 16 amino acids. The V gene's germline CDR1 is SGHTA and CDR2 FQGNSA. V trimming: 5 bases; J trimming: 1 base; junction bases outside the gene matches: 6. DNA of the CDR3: TGTGCCAGCAGCCCCACCGGGACAGGGTCCTACAATGAGCAGTTCTTC. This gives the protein CASSPTGTGSYNEQFF.

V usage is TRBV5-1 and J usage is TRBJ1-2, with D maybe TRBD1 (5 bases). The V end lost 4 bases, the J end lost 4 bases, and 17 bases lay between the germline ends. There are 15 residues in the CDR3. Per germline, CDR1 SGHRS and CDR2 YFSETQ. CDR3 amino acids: CASSKTGDLGYGYTF. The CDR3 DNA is TGCGCCAGCAGCAAGACGGGGGATTTGGGCTATGGCTACACCTTC.

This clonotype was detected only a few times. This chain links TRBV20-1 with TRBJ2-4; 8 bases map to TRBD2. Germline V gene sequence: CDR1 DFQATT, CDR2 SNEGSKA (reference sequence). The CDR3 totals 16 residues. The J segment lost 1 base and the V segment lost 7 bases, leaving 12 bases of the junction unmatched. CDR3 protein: CSVRGVRLAAKNIQYF. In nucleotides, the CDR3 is TGCAGTGTTCGGGGGGTGAGACTAGCGGCCAAAAACATTCAGTACTTC.

The CDR3 sequence: CASSLIGGAPYEQYF. In nucleotides, the CDR3 is TGCGCCAGCAGCTTGATAGGCGGGGCCCCCTACGAGCAGTACTTC. The genes are TRBV5-1 and TRBJ2-7, with D maybe TRBD2 (6 bases). The CDR3 spans 15 residues. With 1 base removed from V and 2 bases from J, the gap between germline ends came to 13 bases. Germline V gene sequence: CDR1 SGHRS, CDR2 YFSETQ. The whole variable domain, remainder taken from reference TRBV5-1 and TRBJ2-7, is KAGVTQTPRYLIKTRGQQVTLSCSPISGHRSVSWYQQTPGQGLQFLFEYFSETQRNKGNFPGRFSGRQFSNSRSEMNVSTLELGDSALYLCASSLIGGAPYEQYFGPGTRLTVT.

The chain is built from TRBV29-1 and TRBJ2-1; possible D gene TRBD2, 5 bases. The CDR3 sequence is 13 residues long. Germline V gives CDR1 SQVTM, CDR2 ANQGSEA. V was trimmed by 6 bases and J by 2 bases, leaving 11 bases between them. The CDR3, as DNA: TGCAGCGTCAGAGGAGGCCCCTACAATGAGCAGTTCTTC. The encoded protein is CSVRGGPYNEQFF.

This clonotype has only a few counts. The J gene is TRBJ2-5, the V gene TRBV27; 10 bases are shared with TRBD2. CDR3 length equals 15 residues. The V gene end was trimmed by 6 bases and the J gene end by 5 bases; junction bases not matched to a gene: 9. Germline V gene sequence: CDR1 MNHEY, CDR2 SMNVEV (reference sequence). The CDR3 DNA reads TGTGCCAGCAGGACACTAGCGGGGAGGGGGGAGACCCAGTACTTC. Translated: CASRTLAGRGETQYF.

The chain's CDR3 is CATRQNEKLFF. The CDR3, as DNA: TGTGCCACTCGACAGAATGAAAAACTGTTTTTT. V and J are TRBV12-3 or TRBV12-4 and TRBJ1-4, with a tentative D call TRBD1 (5 bases). Trimming pared 10 bases from V and 5 bases from J, leaving 8 bases between. This CDR3 contains 11 residues.